A single sample is the source of the 16 T cell receptor beta chains below, sequenced in a study of memory CD4+ T cells and cytomegalovirus serostatus. Profiling relied on immunoSEQ multiplex PCR, and the TCRdb table lists in-frame clones only, not all of them. The data contain 50,000 to 60,000 clones, 82% of them singletons. Single viable CD3+CD4+CD8-CD45RO+ cells were sorted as the memory CD4+ T cells. The material sequenced was memory CD4+ T cells from blood. Receptor source: an adult in good health and CMV-seronegative.

The chain carries TRBV15 and TRBJ1-1, with TRBD1 matching over 10 bases. V was pared by 1 base and J by 6 bases, with 5 bases of the junction left unmatched. Germline V lookup: CDR1 LNHNV, CDR2 YYDKDF (reference sequence). CDR3 size: 15 residues. In DNA, the CDR3 is TGTGCCACCAGCAGAGTTGGGACAGGGGTCTCTGAAGCTTTCTTT. Amino acid sequence: CATSRVGTGVSEAFF.

CDR3 amino acids: CASSPGAGRNTEAFF. In DNA form, the CDR3 reads TGTGCCAGCTCGCCCGGGGCCGGGCGGAACACTGAAGCTTTCTTT. The J gene is TRBJ1-1, the V gene TRBV18; D may be TRBD1 (5 bases). This CDR3 is built from 15 residues. V was trimmed by 6 bases and J by 1 base, leaving 15 bases between them. Germline V gives CDR1 KGHSH, CDR2 LQKENI.

The chain combines TRBV7-2 with TRBJ2-7, with TRBD2 matching 11 bases. The length of the CDR3 is 16 residues. Per germline, CDR1 SGHTA and CDR2 FQGNSA. Trimming removed 3 bases from V and 4 bases from J; junction bases left unmatched: 8. CDR3 loop: CASSFLSGGVLYEQYF. The CDR3 DNA follows: TGTGCCAGCAGCTTTCTTAGCGGGGGGGTTCTATACGAGCAGTACTTC.

V usage is TRBV6-6 and J usage is TRBJ2-5, with TRBD1 matching over 7 bases. Unmatched junction bases numbered 5, after V lost 6 bases and J lost 4 bases. The CDR3 extends over 13 amino acids. Looked up from germline, CDR1 is MNHNY and CDR2 is SVGAGI (reference sequence). CDR3 amino acids: CASSDRARETQYF. The CDR3 coding sequence is TGTGCCAGCAGCGACAGGGCTAGAGAGACCCAGTACTTC.

V is TRBV6-1 and J is TRBJ2-7, with D unresolved. The ends were cut back, 1 base at V and 1 base at J, with 11 bases in the middle. This CDR3 region has 15 residues. In germline, CDR1 is MNHNS, CDR2 SASEGT. Written as DNA, the CDR3 is TGTGCCAGCAGTGAAGGACCGGTACCTTCCTACGAGCAGTACTTC. Translated, it gives CASSEGPVPSYEQYF.

J is TRBJ1-2 and V is TRBV4-3; D perhaps matches TRBD1 (5 bases). Trimming stripped 1 base from V and 8 bases from J, with 11 bases between. The CDR3 length is 13 residues. Germline values: CDR1 LGHNA, CDR2 YSLEER. The CDR3 DNA is TGCGCCAGCAGCCAAGTTCAGGGCGGCGGCTACACCTTC. The encoded protein is CASSQVQGGGYTF.

The chain is built from TRBV7-9 and TRBJ2-7; no clear D gene. With 2 bases removed from V and 4 bases from J, the gap between germline ends came to 12 bases. The CDR3 consists of 14 residues. CDR1 SEHNR and CDR2 FQNEAQ come from the germline V gene (reference sequence). The CDR3 spells CASSLSGPLYEQYF. In DNA form, the CDR3 reads TGTGCCAGCAGCTTATCCGGTCCACTTTACGAGCAGTACTTC.

V is TRBV28 and J is TRBJ2-1; D is unclear. V dropped 3 bases and J dropped 6 bases, with 15 bases sitting between them. The V gene's germline CDR1 is MDHEN and CDR2 SYDVKM. The CDR3 length is 15 residues. The CDR3 nucleotides read TGTGCCAGCAGTTTTGACCACGCCGGTTCCAATGAGCAGTTCTTC. Translating gives CASSFDHAGSNEQFF.

This chain uses TRBV11-2 with TRBJ1-2; D is undetermined. Between the trimmed V and J ends, which lost 2 bases and 0 bases, there was a span of 10 bases. Germline V gene sequence: CDR1 SGHAT, CDR2 FQNNGV. This CDR3 region has 15 residues. CDR3 DNA sequence: TGTGCCAGCAGCTTACGGGTTTCAGCTAACTATGGCTACACCTTC. Protein product: CASSLRVSANYGYTF.

The chain has TRBV7-9 and TRBJ1-2; possibly TRBD1 for D (6 bases). The CDR3 spans 14 residues. With 3 bases removed from V and 6 bases from J, the gap between germline ends came to 14 bases. Germline V lookup: CDR1 SEHNR, CDR2 FQNEAQ (reference sequence). The chain's CDR3 is CASSFSGARNGYTF. For the CDR3, the DNA is TGTGCCAGCAGCTTCTCAGGGGCGAGGAATGGCTACACCTTC.

The J gene is TRBJ1-5, the V gene TRBV2; TRBD1 matches 8 bases. The length of the CDR3 is 14 residues. V lost 7 bases, J lost 7 bases, and 9 bases stayed unmatched. CDR1 is SNHLY, CDR2 FYNNEI, per germline. CDR3 in DNA: TGTGCCAGCAACGGGGACAGGACTAGACAGCCCCAGCATTTT. Its protein is CASNGDRTRQPQHF.

This rearrangement joins TRBV7-9 to TRBJ1-2; the match to TRBD1 covers 9 bases. This CDR3 comprises 14 residues. With 5 bases clipped from V and 3 bases from J, the junction kept 4 bases outside the gene matches. Germline-derived CDR1 and CDR2 are SEHNR and FQNEAQ (reference sequence). CDR3 nucleotide sequence: TGTGCCAGCAGCGCGGGACAGGGCCACTATGGCTACACCTTC. Its translation is CASSAGQGHYGYTF.

This clone was seen once. The rearrangement links TRBV6-6 to TRBJ1-2, with D maybe TRBD1 (5 bases). CDR1 MNHNY and CDR2 SVGAGI come from the germline V gene (reference sequence). CDR3 length: 11 residues. The V end lost 7 bases, the J end lost 6 bases, and 9 bases lay between the germline ends. In DNA form, the CDR3 reads TGTGCCAGCAAACCGGACAATGGCTACACCTTC. It specifies CASKPDNGYTF.

J is TRBJ2-5 and V is TRBV5-1; no clear D. CDR3 size: 13 residues. Trimming cost V 0 bases and J 5 bases, with 8 bases left between them. Germline values: CDR1 SGHRS, CDR2 YFSETQ. CDR3 sequence: CASSLDSRETQYF. The CDR3 DNA is TGCGCCAGCAGCTTGGACAGCAGGGAGACCCAGTACTTC.

This clone was found once. The chain recombines TRBV28 with TRBJ1-1; possibly TRBD1 for D (5 bases). The CDR3 has 15 residues. Looked up from germline, CDR1 is MDHEN and CDR2 is SYDVKM. The V and J ends lost 5 bases and 2 bases respectively, with 15 bases between them. The CDR3 reads CASSAPGATNTEAFF. The CDR3 DNA is TGTGCCAGCAGTGCTCCCGGGGCAACTAACACTGAAGCTTTCTTT.

The J gene is TRBJ1-5, the V gene TRBV7-8; D gene ambiguous. CDR3 length: 15 amino acids. Germline CDR1 reads SGHVS; CDR2 reads FQNEAQ. Trimming removed 0 bases from V and 3 bases from J, with 9 bases in between. CDR3 region: CASSLAIGDNQPQHF. As DNA, the CDR3 is TGTGCCAGCAGCTTAGCTATCGGTGACAATCAGCCCCAGCATTTT.